A single sample is the source of the 14 T cell receptor beta chains below, sequenced in a study of beta chain features in type 1 diabetes. General study results and limits: Type 1 diabetes patients had moderately but significantly shorter TCRB CDR3s in all four CD4+ subsets.

Antigen specificity for these receptors is unknown. Isolated RNA was reverse transcribed in full, so expressed TCRB transcripts were sequenced. Sequenced by immunoSEQ multiplex PCR; TCRdb stores in-frame clones only, minus some. This sample carries under 400,000 clones, over 9.5% of them seen once, and the ten largest clones take 0.0095% to 0.013%. Sequenced sample: naive CD4+ T cells from blood. The receptors originated from a young woman with type 1 diabetes.

J is TRBJ1-1 and V is TRBV29-1; 8 bases align to TRBD1. After removal of 7 bases from V and 0 bases from J, the junction contained 7 bases not matched to a gene. The CDR3 extends over 14 amino acids. CDR1 is SQVTM and CDR2 is ANQGSEA in the germline V gene. This CDR3 is CSATGQAMNTEAFF. CDR3 bases: TGCAGCGCTACGGGACAGGCAATGAACACTGAAGCTTTCTTT. Looking up the rest from reference TRBV29-1 and TRBJ1-1 gives the full variable domain: SAVISQKPSRDICQRGTSLTIQCQVDSQVTMMFWYRQQPGQSLTLIATANQGSEATYESGFVIDKFPISRPNLTFSTLTVSNMSPEDSSIYLCSATGQAMNTEAFFGQGTRLTVV.

This clone was seen only a few times. The J gene is TRBJ2-5, the V gene TRBV28; D might be TRBD1 (5 bases). Trimming cost V 4 bases and J 1 base, with 10 bases left between them. The CDR3 is 14 amino acids. Germline CDR1 MDHEN, CDR2 SYDVKM. The DNA of the CDR3 is TGTGCCAGCAGTTCTTACAGGACCCAAGAGACCCAGTACTTC. Protein: CASSSYRTQETQYF.

This clone was observed a few times. The rearrangement joins TRBV5-1 to TRBJ1-1; 9 nucleotides line up with TRBD1. Germline loops: CDR1 SGHRS, CDR2 YFSETQ. J was trimmed by 5 bases and V by 1 base; bases with no gene match: 6. This CDR3 has 15 residues. The CDR3 is CASSLQTGGRTEAFF. DNA for the CDR3: TGCGCCAGCAGCTTGCAAACAGGGGGCAGAACTGAAGCTTTCTTT. The entire variable domain, with the rest obtained from reference TRBV5-1 and TRBJ1-1, is as follows: KAGVTQTPRYLIKTRGQQVTLSCSPISGHRSVSWYQQTPGQGLQFLFEYFSETQRNKGNFPGRFSGRQFSNSRSEMNVSTLELGDSALYLCASSLQTGGRTEAFFGQGTRLTVV.

This clone showed up just a few times. As DNA, the CDR3 is TGTGCCAGCAGCGTGAACAGGGGACACTATGGCTACACCTTC. This gives the protein CASSVNRGHYGYTF. J is TRBJ1-2 and V is TRBV7-9; TRBD1 aligns across 7 bases. The germline V gene has CDR1 SEHNR and CDR2 FQNEAQ (reference sequence). The length of the CDR3 is 14 residues. The ends lost 5 bases at V and 3 bases at J; junction bases unmatched: 6.

This clone was seen a few times. The chain uses TRBV28 and TRBJ2-1, with D perhaps matching TRBD2 (6 bases). The CDR3 runs to 14 residues. V dropped 5 bases and J dropped 3 bases, with 11 bases sitting between them. Germline V CDR1 and CDR2: MDHEN, SYDVKM. The CDR3 nucleotides read TGTGCCAGCAGTCCCGGGGGACTCTACAATGAGCAGTTCTTC. It translates to CASSPGGLYNEQFF.

This clone was recorded a few times. In nucleotides, the CDR3 is TGTGCCAGCAGCCTTGCTACCCAAAACATTCAGTACTTC. This gives the protein CASSLATQNIQYF. This sequence joins TRBV27 and TRBJ2-4; D not certain. Germline V gene lookup returns CDR1 MNHEY and CDR2 SMNVEV (reference sequence). The CDR3 consists of 13 residues. V lost 6 bases, J lost 5 bases, and 11 bases lay in between.

The genes are TRBV29-1 and TRBJ2-2; 10 nucleotides agree with TRBD1. The CDR3 sequence is 15 residues long. The germline gives CDR1 SQVTM, CDR2 ANQGSEA. V lost 7 bases, J lost 7 bases, and 12 bases stayed unmatched. CDR3 amino acids: CSALRTGGYGGELFF. The CDR3 DNA sequence: TGCAGCGCCCTCAGGACAGGGGGTTATGGCGGGGAGCTGTTTTTT.

This clone has a handful of counts. The genes are TRBV7-2 and TRBJ2-6, with 10 nucleotides matching TRBD1. Germline-derived CDR1 and CDR2 are SGHTA and FQGNSA. This CDR3 spans 18 amino acids. The V segment lost 5 bases and the J segment 4 bases; nucleotides outside the gene matches: 11. CDR3 region: CASSRMLTGGSGANVLTF. DNA for the CDR3: TGTGCCAGCAGCCGAATGTTGACAGGGGGCTCCGGGGCCAACGTCCTGACTTTC.

This clone was counted a few times. The V gene is TRBV5-1, the J gene TRBJ2-1, with D perhaps TRBD1 (5 bases). V was shortened by 4 bases and J by 0 bases, with 14 bases between the two germline ends. The germline CDR1 and CDR2 sequences are SGHRS and YFSETQ. The CDR3 length is 16 residues. For the CDR3, the DNA is TGCGCCAGCAGCCAGGCTGACAGTCACTCCTACAATGAGCAGTTCTTC. This encodes CASSQADSHSYNEQFF.

The V call is TRBV25-1, the J call TRBJ2-5; D possibly corresponds to TRBD1 (5 bases). V gave up 1 base and J gave up 4 bases, with 16 bases separating them. The germline V gene has CDR1 MGHDK and CDR2 SYGVNS. There are 16 residues in the CDR3. CDR3 protein: CASSELGQGMGETQYF. In nucleotides, the CDR3 is TGTGCCAGCAGTGAATTAGGGCAGGGCATGGGAGAGACCCAGTACTTC.

A few counts support this clone. V is TRBV4-1 and J is TRBJ2-1; 8 nucleotides align to TRBD1. Losses at the gene ends were 2 bases for V and 2 bases for J; bases not matched to a gene: 5. The CDR3 has 16 residues. Germline V CDR1 and CDR2: MGHRA, YSYEKL. The CDR3 sequence is CASSQWTGSPYNEQFF. CDR3 bases: TGCGCCAGCAGCCAATGGACAGGGAGCCCCTACAATGAGCAGTTCTTC.

This clone was seen a handful of times. This chain uses TRBV9 with TRBJ2-5, with TRBD1 matching 7 bases. Germline V gives CDR1 SGDLS, CDR2 YYNGEE. CDR3 length: 15 amino acids. With 0 bases clipped from V and 5 bases from J, the junction kept 7 bases outside the gene matches. CDR3 amino acids: CASSVGEGGFETQYF. The CDR3 DNA sequence: TGTGCCAGCAGCGTAGGGGAAGGGGGCTTTGAGACCCAGTACTTC.

This sequence joins TRBV25-1 and TRBJ2-1, with 7 nucleotides matching TRBD2. The V segment lost 6 bases and the J segment 8 bases; nucleotides outside the gene matches: 16. Germline V gene data show CDR1 as MGHDK and CDR2 as SYGVNS. CDR3 length equals 16 residues. CDR3 bases: TGTGCCAGCAGGAACCGAGGACTAGATGCTGTTGATGAGCAGTTCTTC. Translation gives CASRNRGLDAVDEQFF.

This chain links TRBV2 with TRBJ1-2, with 8 bases lining up with TRBD1. V lost 1 base and J lost 9; bases outside the gene matches: 7. Looked up from germline, CDR1 is SNHLY and CDR2 is FYNNEI. This CDR3 is 14 amino acids long. The chain's CDR3 is CASSEVVQGASYTF. DNA for the CDR3: TGTGCCAGCAGTGAAGTCGTGCAGGGGGCTAGCTACACCTTC.